This T cell receptor (beta chain) originates from a study of long-term antiretroviral therapy in people with HIV. In each sample, roughly 1-10 million cryopreserved PBMC were present before DNA extraction. Version v3.0 of the immunoSEQ assay ran at survey level. Here immunoSEQ multiplex PCR was the method, and the copy in TCRdb shows in-frame clones only, minus some. This table holds tens of thousands of clones, roughly four fifths found once. With regard to this clone: Its antigen is as yet unknown.

Whole-study results and caveats: Following ART, diversity rose but still fell short of transplant donor controls. At every time point, clones expanded before ART dominated the repertoire.

The length of the CDR3 is 15 residues. Germline V CDR1 and CDR2: SGHRS, YFSETQ. The V end lost 0 bases, the J end lost 1 base, and 10 bases lay between the germline ends. Sequencing used unsorted PBMCs, obtained 0.3 years after starting antiretroviral therapy. The J gene is TRBJ1-1, the V gene TRBV5-1; D unresolved. This receptor was taken from a man between 18 and 29 years old with HIV. CDR3 bases: TGCGCCAGCAGCTTGGCCGGGCCCCCGAACACTGAAGCTTTCTTT. It translates to CASSLAGPPNTEAFF.